A selection of T cell receptor beta chains follows, all from one sample in a study of PD-1 blockade in classical Hodgkin lymphoma. This table comes from immunoSEQ multiplex PCR, and its TCRdb copy is limited to in-frame clones, with some not included. This table holds 40,000 to 50,000 clones, roughly 70% found once. The source was peripheral blood mononuclear cells (PBMCs), collected at baseline. Receptors originate from a human donor with classical Hodgkin lymphoma. The CDR3 runs from the conserved cysteine through the conserved F or W. A D gene is named only where the DNA matches it firmly. Part of the rows lack a size; the others show once, few, many or a class for expanded clones.

D gene: NA
V gene: TRBV5-1
CDR3 length: 14
J gene: TRBJ2-3
clone size: few
CDR3 DNA: TGCGCCAGCAGCTTGGGGCAGAACACAGATACGCAGTATTTT
CDR3 protein: CASSLGQNTDTQYF

D gene: NA
V gene: TRBV6-5
CDR3 length: 14
J gene: TRBJ1-1
clone size: NA
CDR3 DNA: TGTGCCAGCAGTTACTCCCTAACTAAGATAGAAGCTTTCTTT
CDR3 protein: CASSYSLTKIEAFF

D gene: NA
V gene: TRBV28
CDR3 length: 14
J gene: TRBJ2-1
clone size: NA
CDR3 DNA: TGTGCCAGCAGTTTGTTGTACGGGACTAATGAGCAGTTCTTC
CDR3 protein: CASSLLYGTNEQFF

D gene: TRBD1
V gene: TRBV13
CDR3 length: 14
J gene: TRBJ1-1
clone size: once
CDR3 DNA: TGTGCCAGCAGCTTGAGACAGGGGAGAGCTGAAGCTTTCTTT
CDR3 protein: CASSLRQGRAEAFF

D gene: NA
V gene: TRBV30
CDR3 length: 13
J gene: TRBJ1-5
clone size: NA
CDR3 DNA: TGTGCCTGGAGTGAGCAGGGAGGCCAGCCCCAGCATTTT
CDR3 protein: CAWSEQGGQPQHF

D gene: NA
V gene: TRBV7-9
CDR3 length: 15
J gene: TRBJ1-4
clone size: NA
CDR3 DNA: TGTGCCAGCAGCTCCCGTCCGGGGGGAGGTGAAAAACTGTTTTTT
CDR3 protein: CASSSRPGGGEKLFF

D gene: NA
V gene: TRBV7-9
CDR3 length: 11
J gene: TRBJ1-2
clone size: NA
CDR3 DNA: TGTGCCGGGGAGCGGGCGCGTGGCTACACCTTC
CDR3 protein: CAGERARGYTF

D gene: NA
V gene: TRBV30
CDR3 length: 11
J gene: TRBJ2-7
clone size: NA
CDR3 DNA: TGTGCCTGGAGGCCAGGGGACGAGCAGTACTTC
CDR3 protein: CAWRPGDEQYF

D gene: TRBD1
V gene: TRBV5-1
CDR3 length: 15
J gene: TRBJ2-7
clone size: few
CDR3 DNA: TGCGCCAGCAGCTTGGGGGGGACAGGGGACCACGAGCAGTACTTC
CDR3 protein: CASSLGGTGDHEQYF

D gene: TRBD2
V gene: TRBV11-1
CDR3 length: 16
J gene: TRBJ2-5
clone size: NA
CDR3 DNA: TGTGCCAGCAGCCCTGGGGGACTAGCGGGAGCAGAGACCCAGTACTTC
CDR3 protein: CASSPGGLAGAETQYF

D gene: NA
V gene: TRBV27
CDR3 length: 16
J gene: TRBJ1-4
clone size: NA
CDR3 DNA: TGTGCCAGCAGTTTCGGACAGTTAGCAACTAATGAAAAACTGTTTTTT
CDR3 protein: CASSFGQLATNEKLFF

D gene: NA
V gene: TRBV18
CDR3 length: 12
J gene: TRBJ2-7
clone size: NA
CDR3 DNA: TGTGCCAGCTCACGGGAGACTGGGGGGCAGTACTTC
CDR3 protein: CASSRETGGQYF

D gene: NA
V gene: TRBV9
CDR3 length: 14
J gene: TRBJ2-7
clone size: NA
CDR3 DNA: TGTGCCAGCAGCCCAATGACTGACTCCTACGAGCAGTACTTC
CDR3 protein: CASSPMTDSYEQYF

D gene: NA
V gene: TRBV25-1
CDR3 length: 14
J gene: TRBJ2-5
clone size: NA
CDR3 DNA: TGTGCCAGCAGTGAATCCGGGGGCACGGAGACCCAGTACTTC
CDR3 protein: CASSESGGTETQYF

D gene: NA
V gene: TRBV28
CDR3 length: 14
J gene: TRBJ1-5
clone size: few
CDR3 DNA: TGTGCCGGAAAAGACTCGGCGAACAATCAGCCCCAGCATTTT
CDR3 protein: CAGKDSANNQPQHF

D gene: NA
V gene: TRBV19
CDR3 length: 15
J gene: TRBJ1-1
clone size: NA
CDR3 DNA: TGTGCCAGTAGTATAGATCTGGCGGAGAACACTGAAGCTTTCTTT
CDR3 protein: CASSIDLAENTEAFF

D gene: TRBD1
V gene: TRBV2
CDR3 length: 15
J gene: TRBJ1-2
clone size: NA
CDR3 DNA: TGTGCCAGCAGTCTAGACAGGGCCGAACCGTATGGCTACACCTTC
CDR3 protein: CASSLDRAEPYGYTF

D gene: TRBD1
V gene: TRBV7-2
CDR3 length: 16
J gene: TRBJ2-7
clone size: NA
CDR3 DNA: TGTGCCAGCAGCCTCCAAGGACAGGGGGCGGCGCACGAGCAGTACTTC
CDR3 protein: CASSLQGQGAAHEQYF

D gene: NA
V gene: TRBV30
CDR3 length: 13
J gene: TRBJ1-2
clone size: NA
CDR3 DNA: TGTGCCTGGAGAGGGAGGGCAGGGACCGGCTACACCTTC
CDR3 protein: CAWRGRAGTGYTF

D gene: TRBD2
V gene: TRBV6-5
CDR3 length: 15
J gene: TRBJ2-7
clone size: NA
CDR3 DNA: TGTGCCAGCAGGACCCTAGCGGCCCTCTCCTACGAGCAGTACTTC
CDR3 protein: CASRTLAALSYEQYF

D gene: NA
V gene: TRBV27
CDR3 length: 13
J gene: TRBJ2-5
clone size: NA
CDR3 DNA: TGTGCCAGCAGTTTAAGGGAGGCCGGGACCCAGTACTTC
CDR3 protein: CASSLREAGTQYF

D gene: NA
V gene: TRBV30
CDR3 length: 11
J gene: TRBJ1-4
clone size: NA
CDR3 DNA: TGTGCCTGTGGAGGAAGGGAAAAACTGTTTTTT
CDR3 protein: CACGGREKLFF

D gene: NA
V gene: TRBV18
CDR3 length: 16
J gene: TRBJ1-3
clone size: once
CDR3 DNA: TGTGCCAGCTCACCAGTGGCGATTCAAGGTGGAAACACCATATATTTT
CDR3 protein: CASSPVAIQGGNTIYF

D gene: NA
V gene: TRBV19
CDR3 length: 16
J gene: TRBJ1-5
clone size: few
CDR3 DNA: TGTGCCAGTACTACCCCCTATCATGGTTCCAATCAGCCCCAGCATTTT
CDR3 protein: CASTTPYHGSNQPQHF

D gene: TRBD1
V gene: TRBV6-5
CDR3 length: 14
J gene: TRBJ2-5
clone size: NA
CDR3 DNA: TGTGCCAGCAGTAGAACCGGACAGGGTGAGACCCAGTACTTC
CDR3 protein: CASSRTGQGETQYF

D gene: NA
V gene: TRBV19
CDR3 length: 13
J gene: TRBJ1-2
clone size: once
CDR3 DNA: TGTGCCAGTAGTTCCAGGGACAATTATGGCTACACCTTC
CDR3 protein: CASSSRDNYGYTF

D gene: NA
V gene: TRBV7-2
CDR3 length: 18
J gene: TRBJ2-6
clone size: NA
CDR3 DNA: TGTGCCAGCAGCTATTCCCCCCGGGACATGTCTGGGGCCAACGTCCTGACTTTC
CDR3 protein: CASSYSPRDMSGANVLTF

D gene: NA
V gene: TRBV11-2
CDR3 length: 13
J gene: TRBJ2-5
clone size: NA
CDR3 DNA: TGTGCCAGCAGCCTACGGGGGAGAGAGACCCAGTACTTC
CDR3 protein: CASSLRGRETQYF

D gene: NA
V gene: TRBV28
CDR3 length: 13
J gene: TRBJ2-1
clone size: NA
CDR3 DNA: TGTGCCAGCAGCCTAGGGGGCTACAATGAGCAGTTCTTC
CDR3 protein: CASSLGGYNEQFF

D gene: TRBD1
V gene: TRBV7-9
CDR3 length: 17
J gene: TRBJ1-2
clone size: NA
CDR3 DNA: TGTGCCAGCAGCTTACGGACAGGGGGCTCGGCGGATTATGGCTACACCTTC
CDR3 protein: CASSLRTGGSADYGYTF

D gene: NA
V gene: TRBV19
CDR3 length: 14
J gene: TRBJ2-7
clone size: NA
CDR3 DNA: TGTGCCAGTAGGGGGGAGCCCCCGGGGAACGAGCAGTACTTC
CDR3 protein: CASRGEPPGNEQYF

D gene: TRBD1
V gene: TRBV9
CDR3 length: 16
J gene: TRBJ1-4
clone size: NA
CDR3 DNA: TGTGCCAGCAGCGTAGAGGACAGGGGGGCTAATGAAAAACTGTTTTTT
CDR3 protein: CASSVEDRGANEKLFF

D gene: NA
V gene: TRBV27
CDR3 length: 13
J gene: TRBJ2-7
clone size: NA
CDR3 DNA: TGTGCCAGCAGTTTGCAGGGGGGTTACGAGCAGTACTTC
CDR3 protein: CASSLQGGYEQYF

D gene: NA
V gene: TRBV6-5
CDR3 length: 14
J gene: TRBJ1-3
clone size: NA
CDR3 DNA: TGTGCCAGCAGCCCTGGGACAACTGGAAACACCATATATTTT
CDR3 protein: CASSPGTTGNTIYF

D gene: NA
V gene: TRBV9
CDR3 length: 16
J gene: TRBJ2-7
clone size: NA
CDR3 DNA: TGTGCCAGCAGCCCCGGGGGCCCTAAAGGATCCTACGAGCAGTACTTC
CDR3 protein: CASSPGGPKGSYEQYF

D gene: NA
V gene: TRBV7-2
CDR3 length: 14
J gene: TRBJ2-2
clone size: NA
CDR3 DNA: TGTGCCAGCAGCCCAGGGACTCTAAACGGGGAGCTGTTTTTT
CDR3 protein: CASSPGTLNGELFF

D gene: NA
V gene: TRBV19
CDR3 length: 17
J gene: TRBJ2-7
clone size: NA
CDR3 DNA: TGTGCCAGTAGTGACCCCGGTCGCGGGAAATTCTCCTACGAGCAGTACTTC
CDR3 protein: CASSDPGRGKFSYEQYF

D gene: NA
V gene: TRBV5-6
CDR3 length: 14
J gene: TRBJ2-5
clone size: few
CDR3 DNA: TGTGCCAGCAGCTTGGCCGGCAGCCAAGAGACCCAGTACTTC
CDR3 protein: CASSLAGSQETQYF

D gene: NA
V gene: TRBV28
CDR3 length: 13
J gene: TRBJ2-2
clone size: NA
CDR3 DNA: TGTGCCAGCAGTCTCGGAAACACCGGGGAGCTGTTTTTT
CDR3 protein: CASSLGNTGELFF

D gene: TRBD1
V gene: TRBV7-9
CDR3 length: 17
J gene: TRBJ1-4
clone size: NA
CDR3 DNA: TGTGCCAGCAGCCCCTTTTGGCCCGGGACAGTTAATGAAAAACTGTTTTTT
CDR3 protein: CASSPFWPGTVNEKLFF